A selection of T cell receptor beta chains follows, all from one sample in a study of blood T cells in healthy people across ages. MiXCR, run by TCRdb on the 5' RACE reads, gives a single entry per CDR3 protein. Of over 1,500,000 distinct CDR3 sequences in the sample, more than 35% were seen once. The source material was blood. These receptors came from a human donor in good health. The CDR3 runs from the conserved cysteine through the conserved F or W. D genes are given only for firm matches. Some rows mark clone size as missing; the rest say once, few, many or name a class of expanded clone.

j_call: TRBJ1-6
v_call: TRBV5-1
d_call: NA
clone_size: NA
cdr3_aa: CASSDSDSPLHF
cdr3_nt: TGCGCCAGCAGCGACAGTGATTCACCCCTCCACTTT

j_call: TRBJ2-3
v_call: TRBV5-1
d_call: TRBD1
clone_size: few
cdr3_aa: CASSSGQRITDTQYF
cdr3_nt: TGCGCCAGCAGCTCGGGACAGAGAATTACAGATACGCAGTATTTT

j_call: TRBJ1-2
v_call: TRBV12-3/TRBV12-4
d_call: TRBD1
clone_size: NA
cdr3_aa: CASRETGAVYGYTF
cdr3_nt: TGTGCCAGCAGGGAGACAGGGGCCGTCTATGGCTACACCTTC

j_call: TRBJ2-1
v_call: TRBV20-1
d_call: TRBD1
clone_size: few
cdr3_aa: CSALDRVGYNEQFF
cdr3_nt: TGCAGTGCACTGGACAGGGTGGGCTACAATGAGCAGTTCTTC

j_call: TRBJ2-1
v_call: TRBV7-2
d_call: TRBD2
clone_size: NA
cdr3_aa: CASSFLAGDRQFF
cdr3_nt: TGTGCCAGCAGCTTCCTCGCGGGGGATAGGCAGTTCTTC

j_call: TRBJ2-3
v_call: TRBV20-1
d_call: NA
clone_size: NA
cdr3_aa: CSASQTGTQYF
cdr3_nt: TGCAGTGCTAGTCAAACGGGTACGCAGTATTTT

j_call: TRBJ2-1
v_call: TRBV20-1
d_call: TRBD2
clone_size: NA
cdr3_aa: CSLQQRGGLGFEQFF
cdr3_nt: TGCAGCCTACAGCAGCGGGGGGGCTTGGGTTTTGAGCAGTTCTTC

j_call: TRBJ2-6
v_call: TRBV7-2
d_call: TRBD2
clone_size: NA
cdr3_aa: CASSLDGTSGFGANVLTF
cdr3_nt: TGTGCCAGCAGCTTGGACGGGACTAGCGGGTTTGGGGCCAACGTCCTGACTTTC

j_call: TRBJ2-3
v_call: TRBV12-3/TRBV12-4
d_call: TRBD2
clone_size: NA
cdr3_aa: CASRGAGNTDTEYF
cdr3_nt: TGTGCCAGCAGGGGAGCGGGGAACACAGATACGGAGTATTTT

j_call: TRBJ1-2
v_call: TRBV20-1
d_call: NA
clone_size: NA
cdr3_aa: CSARTPGYTF
cdr3_nt: TGCAGTGCTAGAACGCCTGGCTACACCTTC

j_call: TRBJ2-3
v_call: TRBV6-2/TRBV6-3
d_call: NA
clone_size: NA
cdr3_aa: CASSPPRGESTDTQYF
cdr3_nt: TGTGCCAGCAGTCCCCCTCGAGGGGAAAGTACAGATACGCAGTATTTT

j_call: TRBJ2-1
v_call: TRBV15
d_call: NA
clone_size: few
cdr3_aa: CATSRDRTNEQFF
cdr3_nt: TGTGCCACCAGCAGAGATAGGACGAATGAGCAGTTCTTC

j_call: TRBJ2-3
v_call: TRBV4-3
d_call: TRBD2
clone_size: NA
cdr3_aa: CASSQDGLAGGPQYF
cdr3_nt: TGCGCCAGCAGCCAAGATGGGCTAGCGGGGGGACCGCAGTATTTT

j_call: TRBJ2-3
v_call: TRBV28
d_call: NA
clone_size: NA
cdr3_aa: CASSGDFYTQYF
cdr3_nt: TGTGCCAGCAGTGGGGACTTCTATACGCAGTATTTT

j_call: TRBJ2-7
v_call: TRBV20-1
d_call: TRBD1
clone_size: NA
cdr3_aa: CSARRQGAFEQYF
cdr3_nt: TGCAGTGCTAGAAGGCAGGGGGCCTTCGAGCAGTACTTC

j_call: TRBJ1-1
v_call: TRBV29-1
d_call: NA
clone_size: few
cdr3_aa: CSVDTGPRTEAFF
cdr3_nt: TGCAGCGTCGACACCGGGCCTCGCACTGAAGCTTTCTTT

j_call: TRBJ2-3
v_call: TRBV27
d_call: TRBD1
clone_size: NA
cdr3_aa: CASSFGTGSTDSQYF
cdr3_nt: TGTGCCAGCAGCTTTGGGACAGGGAGCACAGATTCGCAGTATTTT

j_call: TRBJ1-1
v_call: TRBV20-1
d_call: NA
clone_size: NA
cdr3_aa: CSGVMNTEAFF
cdr3_nt: TGCAGTGGGGTAATGAACACTGAAGCTTTCTTT

j_call: TRBJ1-6
v_call: TRBV6-6
d_call: NA
clone_size: NA
cdr3_aa: CASSSTGMDSPLHF
cdr3_nt: TGTGCCAGCAGCTCCACAGGAATGGATTCACCCCTCCACTTT

j_call: TRBJ2-1
v_call: TRBV3-1
d_call: NA
clone_size: few
cdr3_aa: CASSQDLFGGAHNEQFF
cdr3_nt: TGTGCCAGCAGCCAAGATTTGTTTGGGGGGGCACACAATGAGCAGTTCTTC

j_call: TRBJ2-1
v_call: TRBV20-1
d_call: NA
clone_size: few
cdr3_aa: CSAIYSRGGWQNEQFF
cdr3_nt: TGCAGTGCTATTTACTCTCGGGGTGGGTGGCAGAATGAGCAGTTCTTC

j_call: TRBJ2-7
v_call: TRBV20-1
d_call: NA
clone_size: few
cdr3_aa: CSAARGQAPREQYF
cdr3_nt: TGCAGTGCGGCGAGGGGCCAAGCGCCGCGCGAGCAGTACTTC

j_call: TRBJ2-3
v_call: TRBV9
d_call: NA
clone_size: NA
cdr3_aa: CASSAALIFGNTDTRYF
cdr3_nt: TGTGCCAGCAGCGCAGCCCTAATTTTTGGAAACACAGATACGCGGTATTTT

j_call: TRBJ2-5
v_call: TRBV5-1
d_call: TRBD2
clone_size: NA
cdr3_aa: CASIFSGGVQETQYF
cdr3_nt: TGCGCCAGCATATTCAGCGGGGGAGTTCAAGAGACCCAGTACTTC

j_call: TRBJ2-1
v_call: TRBV4-1
d_call: TRBD2
clone_size: NA
cdr3_aa: CASSQEGLAGNEQFF
cdr3_nt: TGCGCCAGCAGCCAAGAGGGGCTAGCGGGGAATGAGCAGTTCTTC

j_call: TRBJ1-6
v_call: TRBV28
d_call: NA
clone_size: many
cdr3_aa: CASSLFRNSPLHF
cdr3_nt: TGTGCCAGCAGTTTATTCCGGAATTCACCCCTCCACTTT

j_call: TRBJ2-6
v_call: TRBV15
d_call: NA
clone_size: NA
cdr3_aa: CATSRVRGENSGANVLTF
cdr3_nt: TGTGCCACCAGCAGAGTGAGAGGGGAAAACTCTGGGGCCAACGTCCTGACTTTC

j_call: TRBJ2-3
v_call: TRBV29-1
d_call: NA
clone_size: few
cdr3_aa: CSDLRGSTDTQYF
cdr3_nt: TGCAGCGACCTCAGGGGAAGCACAGATACGCAGTATTTT

j_call: TRBJ2-7
v_call: TRBV11-3
d_call: NA
clone_size: NA
cdr3_aa: CASSSRTTGYEQYF
cdr3_nt: TGTGCCAGCAGCTCTAGGACTACCGGGTACGAGCAGTACTTC

j_call: TRBJ1-2
v_call: TRBV27
d_call: NA
clone_size: once
cdr3_aa: CTSSTLGQTDYGYTF
cdr3_nt: TGTACCAGCAGCACCCTGGGCCAGACAGACTATGGCTACACCTTC

j_call: TRBJ1-3
v_call: TRBV11-2
d_call: NA
clone_size: NA
cdr3_aa: CASSWSGAHSGNTIYF
cdr3_nt: TGTGCCAGCAGCTGGTCAGGGGCTCACTCTGGAAACACCATATATTTT

j_call: TRBJ2-1
v_call: TRBV20-1
d_call: TRBD2
clone_size: NA
cdr3_aa: CSALSGGRWDEQFF
cdr3_nt: TGCAGTGCGCTGAGCGGGGGAAGATGGGATGAGCAGTTCTTC

j_call: TRBJ1-6
v_call: TRBV7-9
d_call: NA
clone_size: once
cdr3_aa: CASSRGPTNSPLHF
cdr3_nt: TGTGCCAGCAGCCGAGGGCCTACTAATTCACCCCTCCACTTT

j_call: TRBJ1-1
v_call: TRBV27
d_call: NA
clone_size: NA
cdr3_aa: CASSDDGGSGTEAFF
cdr3_nt: TGTGCCAGCAGCGACGACGGGGGTTCAGGTACTGAAGCTTTCTTT

j_call: TRBJ2-1
v_call: TRBV29-1
d_call: TRBD2
clone_size: NA
cdr3_aa: CSGRGGYTYNEQFF
cdr3_nt: TGCAGCGGTCGGGGGGGTTATACCTACAATGAGCAGTTCTTC

j_call: TRBJ2-5
v_call: TRBV20-1
d_call: NA
clone_size: NA
cdr3_aa: CSAPLGSEETQYF
cdr3_nt: TGCAGTGCTCCCCTAGGAAGTGAGGAGACCCAGTACTTC

j_call: TRBJ1-2
v_call: TRBV13
d_call: NA
clone_size: NA
cdr3_aa: CASSLVRTRDGYTF
cdr3_nt: TGTGCCAGCAGCTTAGTTCGGACCCGCGATGGCTACACCTTC

j_call: TRBJ2-7
v_call: TRBV7-2
d_call: TRBD1
clone_size: few
cdr3_aa: CASSLVIQGAHEQYF
cdr3_nt: TGTGCCAGCAGCTTAGTGATACAGGGGGCCCACGAGCAGTACTTC

j_call: TRBJ1-2
v_call: TRBV6-1
d_call: NA
clone_size: few
cdr3_aa: CASSEARGSPNYGYTF
cdr3_nt: TGTGCCAGCAGTGAAGCGAGGGGGTCTCCTAACTATGGCTACACCTTC

j_call: TRBJ2-7
v_call: TRBV7-6
d_call: TRBD1
clone_size: NA
cdr3_aa: CAIKTGTVAYEQYF
cdr3_nt: TGTGCCATTAAAACCGGGACAGTAGCCTACGAGCAGTACTTC

j_call: TRBJ2-7
v_call: TRBV11-2
d_call: NA
clone_size: few
cdr3_aa: CASSLRARPSKNSYEQYF
cdr3_nt: TGTGCCAGCAGCTTAAGGGCGCGACCCTCTAAAAACTCCTACGAGCAGTACTTC

j_call: TRBJ2-7
v_call: TRBV29-1
d_call: NA
clone_size: NA
cdr3_aa: CSVAGRGDGQYF
cdr3_nt: TGCAGCGTTGCCGGCAGGGGGGACGGGCAGTACTTC

j_call: TRBJ2-1
v_call: TRBV24-1
d_call: NA
clone_size: NA
cdr3_aa: CATSDLLWGNEQFF
cdr3_nt: TGTGCCACCAGTGATTTGCTGTGGGGCAATGAGCAGTTCTTC

j_call: TRBJ2-5
v_call: TRBV7-2
d_call: TRBD2
clone_size: NA
cdr3_aa: CASSASGGGFQETQYF
cdr3_nt: TGTGCCAGCAGCGCAAGCGGGGGGGGTTTCCAAGAGACCCAGTACTTC

j_call: TRBJ1-1
v_call: TRBV2
d_call: NA
clone_size: few
cdr3_aa: CASSESIWGTEAFF
cdr3_nt: TGTGCCAGCAGTGAATCCATTTGGGGCACTGAAGCTTTCTTT

j_call: TRBJ2-5
v_call: TRBV9
d_call: NA
clone_size: NA
cdr3_aa: CASSHGEETQYF
cdr3_nt: TGTGCCAGCAGCCACGGGGAGGAGACCCAGTACTTC

j_call: TRBJ1-1
v_call: TRBV12-3/TRBV12-4
d_call: NA
clone_size: few
cdr3_aa: CASSFSDMGTEAFF
cdr3_nt: TGTGCCAGCAGCTTCTCGGATATGGGCACTGAAGCTTTCTTT

j_call: TRBJ1-2
v_call: TRBV2
d_call: TRBD1
clone_size: few
cdr3_aa: CAGRVGQGAGGYTF
cdr3_nt: TGTGCCGGCAGAGTGGGACAGGGGGCTGGTGGCTACACCTTC

j_call: TRBJ2-3
v_call: TRBV20-1
d_call: TRBD1
clone_size: NA
cdr3_aa: CSASPNRGQGITDTQYF
cdr3_nt: TGCAGTGCTAGTCCTAACCGCGGACAGGGGATCACAGATACGCAGTATTTT

j_call: TRBJ2-7
v_call: TRBV9
d_call: NA
clone_size: few
cdr3_aa: CASSVGGESGDEQYF
cdr3_nt: TGTGCCAGCAGCGTAGGAGGGGAATCGGGCGACGAGCAGTACTTC

j_call: TRBJ2-2
v_call: TRBV24-1
d_call: NA
clone_size: NA
cdr3_aa: CATSGPNSGDVNTGELFF
cdr3_nt: TGTGCCACCAGTGGTCCCAACTCGGGGGACGTGAACACCGGGGAGCTGTTTTTT

j_call: TRBJ1-2
v_call: TRBV7-9
d_call: NA
clone_size: few
cdr3_aa: CASSSPAGWGYTF
cdr3_nt: TGTGCCAGCAGCTCCCCGGCGGGCTGGGGCTACACCTTC

j_call: TRBJ2-1
v_call: TRBV9
d_call: NA
clone_size: NA
cdr3_aa: CASSVSNGREQFF
cdr3_nt: TGTGCCAGCAGCGTTAGCAACGGTAGAGAGCAGTTCTTC